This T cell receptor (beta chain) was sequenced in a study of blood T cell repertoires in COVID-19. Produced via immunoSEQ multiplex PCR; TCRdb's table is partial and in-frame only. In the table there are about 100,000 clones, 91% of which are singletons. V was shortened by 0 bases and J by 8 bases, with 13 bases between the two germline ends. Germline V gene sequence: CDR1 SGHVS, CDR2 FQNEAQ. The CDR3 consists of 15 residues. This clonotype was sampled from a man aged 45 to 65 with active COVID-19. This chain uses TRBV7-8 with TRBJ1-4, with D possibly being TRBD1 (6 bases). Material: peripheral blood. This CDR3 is CASSLAGHEGEKLFF. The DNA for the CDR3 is TGTGCCAGCAGCTTAGCGGGACACGAGGGGGAAAAACTGTTTTTT. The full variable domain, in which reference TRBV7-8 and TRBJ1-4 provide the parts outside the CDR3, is GAGVSQSPRYKVAKRGQDVALRCDPISGHVSLFWYQQALGQGPEFLTYFQNEAQLDKSGLPSDRFFAERPEGSVSTLKIQRTQQEDSAVYLCASSLAGHEGEKLFFGSGTQLSVL.